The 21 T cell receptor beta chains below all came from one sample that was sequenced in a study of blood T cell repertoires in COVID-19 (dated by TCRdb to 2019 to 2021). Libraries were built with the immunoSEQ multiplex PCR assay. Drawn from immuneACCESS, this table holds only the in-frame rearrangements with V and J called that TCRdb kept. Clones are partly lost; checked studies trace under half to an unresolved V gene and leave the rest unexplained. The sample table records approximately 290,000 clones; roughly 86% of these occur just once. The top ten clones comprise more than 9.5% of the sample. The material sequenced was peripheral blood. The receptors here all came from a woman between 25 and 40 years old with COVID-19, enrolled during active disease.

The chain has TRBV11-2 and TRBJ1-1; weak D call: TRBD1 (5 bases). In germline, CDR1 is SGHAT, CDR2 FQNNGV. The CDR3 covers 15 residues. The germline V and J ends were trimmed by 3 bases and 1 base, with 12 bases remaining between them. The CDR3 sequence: CASSFGHQPNTEAFF. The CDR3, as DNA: TGTGCCAGCAGCTTCGGACATCAACCGAACACTGAAGCTTTCTTT.

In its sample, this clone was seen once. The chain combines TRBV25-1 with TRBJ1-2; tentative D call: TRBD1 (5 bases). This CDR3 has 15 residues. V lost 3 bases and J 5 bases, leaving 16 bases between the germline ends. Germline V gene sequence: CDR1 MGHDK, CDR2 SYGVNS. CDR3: CASSDRRGLFYGYTF. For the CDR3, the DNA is TGTGCCAGCAGTGACCGTCGGGGGTTGTTTTATGGCTACACCTTC.

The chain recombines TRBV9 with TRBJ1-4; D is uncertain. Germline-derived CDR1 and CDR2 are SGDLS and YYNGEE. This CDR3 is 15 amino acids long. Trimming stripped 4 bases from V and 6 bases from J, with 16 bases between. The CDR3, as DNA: TGTGCCAGCAGCCCTGGGTCGGGTTGGGATGAAAAACTGTTTTTT. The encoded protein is CASSPGSGWDEKLFF.

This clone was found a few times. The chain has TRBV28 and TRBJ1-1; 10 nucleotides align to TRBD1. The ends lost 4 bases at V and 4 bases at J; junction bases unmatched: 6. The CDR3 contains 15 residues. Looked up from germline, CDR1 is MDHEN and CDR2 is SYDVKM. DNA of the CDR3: TGTGCCAGCAGTTCGACGACAGGGGGCCTCACTGAAGCTTTCTTT. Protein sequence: CASSSTTGGLTEAFF.

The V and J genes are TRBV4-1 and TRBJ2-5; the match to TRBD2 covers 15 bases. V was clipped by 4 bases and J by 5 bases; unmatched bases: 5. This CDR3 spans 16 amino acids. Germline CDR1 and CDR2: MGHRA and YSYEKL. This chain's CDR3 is CASSRGLAGGWETQYF. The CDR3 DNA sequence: TGCGCCAGCAGCCGGGGACTAGCGGGGGGTTGGGAGACCCAGTACTTC.

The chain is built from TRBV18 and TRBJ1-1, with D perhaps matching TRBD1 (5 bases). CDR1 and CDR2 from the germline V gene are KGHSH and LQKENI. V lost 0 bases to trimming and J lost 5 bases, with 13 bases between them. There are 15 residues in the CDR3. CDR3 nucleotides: TGTGCCAGCTCACCACCGGGGTGGGGGGGGACTGAAGCTTTCTTT. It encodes CASSPPGWGGTEAFF.

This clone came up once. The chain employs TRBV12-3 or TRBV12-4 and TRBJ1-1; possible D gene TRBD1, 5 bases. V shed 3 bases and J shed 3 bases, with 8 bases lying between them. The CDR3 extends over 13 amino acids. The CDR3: CASSLRQYTEAFF. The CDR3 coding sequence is TGTGCCAGCAGTTTGAGACAGTACACTGAAGCTTTCTTT.

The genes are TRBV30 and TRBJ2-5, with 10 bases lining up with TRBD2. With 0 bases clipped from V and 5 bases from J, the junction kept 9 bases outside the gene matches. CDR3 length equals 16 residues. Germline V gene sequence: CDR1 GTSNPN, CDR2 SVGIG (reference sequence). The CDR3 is CAWSVLSGGVFETQYF. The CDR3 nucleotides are TGTGCCTGGAGTGTACTCAGCGGGGGGGTTTTTGAGACCCAGTACTTC.

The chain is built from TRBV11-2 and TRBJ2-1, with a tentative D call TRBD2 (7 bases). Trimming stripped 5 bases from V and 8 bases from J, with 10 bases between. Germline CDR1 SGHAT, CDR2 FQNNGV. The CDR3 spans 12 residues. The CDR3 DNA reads TGTGCCAGCAGCCCGGGGGGCGATGAGCAGTTCTTC. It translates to CASSPGGDEQFF. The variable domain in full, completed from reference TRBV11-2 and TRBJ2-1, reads EAGVAQSPRYKIIEKRQSVAFWCNPISGHATLYWYQQILGQGPKLLIQFQNNGVVDDSQLPKDRFSAERLKGVDSTLKIQPAKLEDSAVYLCASSPGGDEQFFGPGTRLTVL.

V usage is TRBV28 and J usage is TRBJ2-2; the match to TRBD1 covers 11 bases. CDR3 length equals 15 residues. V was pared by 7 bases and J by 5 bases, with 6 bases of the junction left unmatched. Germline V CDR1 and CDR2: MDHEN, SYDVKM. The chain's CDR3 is CASKRGTGGTGELFF. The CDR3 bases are TGTGCCAGCAAAAGGGGGACAGGGGGAACCGGGGAGCTGTTTTTT.

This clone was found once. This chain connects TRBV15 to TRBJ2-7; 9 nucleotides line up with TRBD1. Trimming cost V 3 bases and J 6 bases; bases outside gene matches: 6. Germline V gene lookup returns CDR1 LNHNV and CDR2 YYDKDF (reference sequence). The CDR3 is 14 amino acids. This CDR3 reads CATSSRTGVGEQYF. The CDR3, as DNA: TGTGCCACCAGCAGTAGGACAGGGGTGGGCGAGCAGTACTTC.

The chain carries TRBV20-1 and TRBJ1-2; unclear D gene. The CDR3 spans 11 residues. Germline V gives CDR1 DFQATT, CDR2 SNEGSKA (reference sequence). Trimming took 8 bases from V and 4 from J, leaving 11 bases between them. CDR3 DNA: TGCAGTACGTATCACAGCTATGGCTACACCTTC. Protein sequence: CSTYHSYGYTF.

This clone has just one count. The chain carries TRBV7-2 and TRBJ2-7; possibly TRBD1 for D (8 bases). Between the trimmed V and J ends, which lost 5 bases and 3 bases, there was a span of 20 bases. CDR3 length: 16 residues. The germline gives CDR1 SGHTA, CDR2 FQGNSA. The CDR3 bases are TGTGCCAGCAGCGCGGACAGGGAGGGTGTTGACTACGAGCAGTACTTC. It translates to CASSADREGVDYEQYF.

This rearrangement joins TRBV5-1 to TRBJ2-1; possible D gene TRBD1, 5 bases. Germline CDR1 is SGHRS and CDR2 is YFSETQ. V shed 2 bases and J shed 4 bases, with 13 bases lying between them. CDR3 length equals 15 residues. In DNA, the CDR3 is TGCGCCAGCAGCTTCTCCCGACAGTCTTACAATGAGCAGTTCTTC. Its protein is CASSFSRQSYNEQFF.

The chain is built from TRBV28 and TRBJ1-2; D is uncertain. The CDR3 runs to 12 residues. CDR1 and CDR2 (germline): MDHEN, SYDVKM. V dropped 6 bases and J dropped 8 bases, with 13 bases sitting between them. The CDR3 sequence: CASRVPGGGYTF. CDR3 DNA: TGTGCCAGCAGGGTGCCGGGAGGCGGCTACACCTTC.

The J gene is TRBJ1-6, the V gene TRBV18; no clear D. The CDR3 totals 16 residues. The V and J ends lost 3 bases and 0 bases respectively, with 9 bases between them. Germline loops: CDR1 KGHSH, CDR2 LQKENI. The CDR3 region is CASSPTPSSYNSPLHF. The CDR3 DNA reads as TGTGCCAGCTCACCGACACCCAGCTCCTATAATTCACCCCTCCACTTT.

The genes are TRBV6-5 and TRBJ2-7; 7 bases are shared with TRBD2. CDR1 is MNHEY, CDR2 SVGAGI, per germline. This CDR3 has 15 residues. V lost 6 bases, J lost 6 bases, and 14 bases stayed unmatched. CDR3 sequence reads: CASRRGGAIGGEQYF. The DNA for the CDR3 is TGTGCCAGCAGAAGGGGAGGGGCCATCGGGGGCGAGCAGTACTTC.

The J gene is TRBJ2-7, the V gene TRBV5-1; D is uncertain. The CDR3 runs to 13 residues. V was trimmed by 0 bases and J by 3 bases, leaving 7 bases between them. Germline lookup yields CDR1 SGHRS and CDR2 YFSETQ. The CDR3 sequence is CASSLGLDYEQYF. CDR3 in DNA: TGCGCCAGCAGCTTGGGACTCGACTACGAGCAGTACTTC.

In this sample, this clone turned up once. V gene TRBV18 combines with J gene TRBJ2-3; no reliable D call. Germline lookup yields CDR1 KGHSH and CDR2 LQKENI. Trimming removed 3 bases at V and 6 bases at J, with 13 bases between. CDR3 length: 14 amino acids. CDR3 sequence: CASSPYGPLDTQYF. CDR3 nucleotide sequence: TGTGCCAGCTCACCTTATGGCCCGCTGGATACGCAGTATTTT. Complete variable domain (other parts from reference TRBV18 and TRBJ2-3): NAGVMQNPRHLVRRRGQEARLRCSPMKGHSHVYWYRQLPEEGLKFMVYLQKENIIDESGMPKERFSAEFPKEGPSILRIQQVVRGDSAAYFCASSPYGPLDTQYFGPGTRLTVL.

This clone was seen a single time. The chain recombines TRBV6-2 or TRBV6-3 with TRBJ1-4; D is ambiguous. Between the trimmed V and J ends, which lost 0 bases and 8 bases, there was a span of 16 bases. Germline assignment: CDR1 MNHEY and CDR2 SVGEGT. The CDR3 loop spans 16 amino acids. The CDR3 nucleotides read TGTGCCAGCAGTTACTCGAATAGCGGGCCCAACGAAAAACTGTTTTTT. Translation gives CASSYSNSGPNEKLFF.

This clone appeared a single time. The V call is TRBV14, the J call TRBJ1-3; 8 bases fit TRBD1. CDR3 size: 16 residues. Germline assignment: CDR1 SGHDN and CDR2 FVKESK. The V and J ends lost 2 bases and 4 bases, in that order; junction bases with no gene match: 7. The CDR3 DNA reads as TGTGCCAGCAGCCAATGGACAGGGATCACGGGAAACACCATATATTTT. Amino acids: CASSQWTGITGNTIYF.